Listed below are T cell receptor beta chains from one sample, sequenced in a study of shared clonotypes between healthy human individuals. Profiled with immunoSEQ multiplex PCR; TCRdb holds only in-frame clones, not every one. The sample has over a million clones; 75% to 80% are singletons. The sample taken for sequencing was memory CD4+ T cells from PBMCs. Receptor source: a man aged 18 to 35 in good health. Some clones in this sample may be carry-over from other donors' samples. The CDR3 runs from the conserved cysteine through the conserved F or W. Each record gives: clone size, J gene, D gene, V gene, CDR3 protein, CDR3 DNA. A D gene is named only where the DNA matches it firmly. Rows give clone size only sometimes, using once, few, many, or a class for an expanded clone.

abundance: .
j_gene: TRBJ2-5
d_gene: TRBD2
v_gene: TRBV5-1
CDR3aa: CASSPPLAGAETQYF
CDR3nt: TGCGCCAGCAGCCCCCCTCTAGCGGGAGCGGAGACCCAGTACTTC

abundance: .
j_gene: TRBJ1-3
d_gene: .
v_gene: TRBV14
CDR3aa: CASSHNGAGNTIYF
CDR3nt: TGTGCCAGCAGCCATAATGGGGCTGGAAACACCATATATTTT

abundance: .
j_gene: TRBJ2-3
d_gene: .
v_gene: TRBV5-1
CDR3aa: CASTEVQGSTDTQYF
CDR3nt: TGCGCCAGCACCGAGGTGCAGGGAAGCACAGATACGCAGTATTTT

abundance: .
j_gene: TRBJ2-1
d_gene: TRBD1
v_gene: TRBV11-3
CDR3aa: CASSSQGPGGNEQFF
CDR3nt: TGTGCCAGCAGTTCACAGGGGCCTGGGGGCAATGAGCAGTTCTTC

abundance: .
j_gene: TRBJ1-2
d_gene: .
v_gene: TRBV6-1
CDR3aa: CASSESSRGYTF
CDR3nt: TGTGCCAGCAGTGAATCCTCTAGGGGCTACACCTTC

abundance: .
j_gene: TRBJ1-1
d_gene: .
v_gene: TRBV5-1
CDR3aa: CASSLEGNTEAFF
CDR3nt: TGCGCCAGCAGCTTGGAGGGCAACACTGAAGCTTTCTTT

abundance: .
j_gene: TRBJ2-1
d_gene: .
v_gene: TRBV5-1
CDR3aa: CASSFGTQSRGHEQFF
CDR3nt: TGCGCCAGCAGCTTCGGAACTCAAAGTAGGGGACATGAGCAGTTCTTC

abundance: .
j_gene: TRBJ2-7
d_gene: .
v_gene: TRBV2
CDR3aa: CASRQGPSYEQYF
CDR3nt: TGTGCCAGCAGGCAGGGCCCATCCTACGAGCAGTACTTC

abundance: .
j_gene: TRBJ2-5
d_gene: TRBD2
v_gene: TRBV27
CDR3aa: CASSQGRVGETQYF
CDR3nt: TGTGCCAGCAGTCAAGGGAGGGTTGGAGAGACCCAGTACTTC

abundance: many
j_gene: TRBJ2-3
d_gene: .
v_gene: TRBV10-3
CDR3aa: CAMGSGRGTTDTQYF
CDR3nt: TGTGCCATGGGGTCTGGGAGGGGGACGACAGATACGCAGTATTTT

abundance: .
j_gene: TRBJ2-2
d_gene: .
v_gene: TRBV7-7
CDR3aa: CASSLQITGELFF
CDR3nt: TGTGCCAGCAGCTTACAGATCACCGGGGAGCTGTTTTTT

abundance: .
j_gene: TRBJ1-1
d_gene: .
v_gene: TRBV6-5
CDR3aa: CASSSVYGDTEAFF
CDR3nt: TGTGCCAGCAGCTCTGTTTACGGAGACACTGAAGCTTTCTTT

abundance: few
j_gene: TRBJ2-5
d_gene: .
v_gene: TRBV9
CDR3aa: CASSYRTDSPTQYF
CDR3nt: TGTGCCAGCAGCTACCGGACAGACAGTCCGACCCAGTACTTC

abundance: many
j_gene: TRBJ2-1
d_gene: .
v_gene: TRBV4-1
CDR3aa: CASSQGGQHNEQFF
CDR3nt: TGCGCCAGCAGCCAAGGAGGACAGCACAATGAGCAGTTCTTC

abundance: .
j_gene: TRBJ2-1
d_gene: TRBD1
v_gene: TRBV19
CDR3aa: CASSIEGAGTGVNEQFF
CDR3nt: TGTGCCAGTAGTATAGAGGGGGCCGGGACAGGGGTCAATGAGCAGTTCTTC

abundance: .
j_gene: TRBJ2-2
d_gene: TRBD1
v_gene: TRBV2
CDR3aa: CASARGLGELFF
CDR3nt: TGTGCCAGTGCTAGGGGGCTCGGGGAGCTGTTTTTT

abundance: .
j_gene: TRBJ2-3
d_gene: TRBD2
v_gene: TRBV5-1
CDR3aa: CASSLSGGVDTQYF
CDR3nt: TGCGCCAGCAGCTTGAGCGGGGGTGTAGATACGCAGTATTTT

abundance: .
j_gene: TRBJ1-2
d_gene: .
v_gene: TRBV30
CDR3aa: CAWSRESGGYTF
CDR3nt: TGTGCCTGGAGTAGGGAGTCTGGTGGCTACACCTTC

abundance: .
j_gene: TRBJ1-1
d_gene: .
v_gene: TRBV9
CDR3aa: CASSGSGNTEAFF
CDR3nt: TGTGCCAGCAGCGGATCAGGGAACACTGAAGCTTTCTTT

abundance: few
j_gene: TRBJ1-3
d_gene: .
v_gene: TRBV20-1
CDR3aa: CSAREDTIYF
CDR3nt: TGCAGTGCTAGGGAAGACACCATATATTTT

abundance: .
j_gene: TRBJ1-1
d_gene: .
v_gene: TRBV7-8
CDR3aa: CASSLVGGNTEAFF
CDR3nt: TGTGCCAGCAGCTTAGTTGGTGGGAACACTGAAGCTTTCTTT

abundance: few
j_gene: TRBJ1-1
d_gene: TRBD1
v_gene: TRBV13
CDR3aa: CASSLDPRGHTEAFF
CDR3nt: TGTGCCAGCAGCTTAGATCCCAGGGGGCACACTGAAGCTTTCTTT

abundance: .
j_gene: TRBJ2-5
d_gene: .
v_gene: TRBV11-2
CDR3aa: CASSPGKETQYF
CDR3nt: TGTGCCAGCAGCCCAGGCAAGGAGACCCAGTACTTC

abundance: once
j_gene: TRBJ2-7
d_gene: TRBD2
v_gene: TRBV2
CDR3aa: CASTGGQAYEQYF
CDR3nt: TGTGCCAGCACGGGAGGGCAGGCTTACGAGCAGTACTTC

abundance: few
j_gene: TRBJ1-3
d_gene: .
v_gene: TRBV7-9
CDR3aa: CASSPTGLFGNTIYF
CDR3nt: TGTGCCAGCAGCCCCACAGGGTTATTTGGAAACACCATATATTTT

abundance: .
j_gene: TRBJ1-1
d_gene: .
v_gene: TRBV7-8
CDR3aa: CASSLGWGTEAFF
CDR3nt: TGTGCCAGCAGCTTAGGATGGGGCACTGAAGCTTTCTTT